This TCR beta chain stems from a study of blood T cell repertoires in COVID-19. Study details: Donors in the United States, Italy and Spain gave samples during acute or convalescent COVID-19.

Methods used by the authors: For nucleated cells, counts were estimated from reference gene primer amplification. The protocol was immunoSEQ multiplex PCR, while the TCRdb copy is restricted to in-frame clones and leaves out a portion. V, J and clone size are taken as reported in that table, and D and trimming were inferred from the DNA itself. The data hold about 440,000 clones, with around 89% observed a single time. CDR1 SGHAT and CDR2 FQNNGV come from the germline V gene. J lost 2 bases, V lost 2 bases, and 13 bases had no gene match. CDR3 size: 19 residues. This rearrangement joins TRBV11-2 to TRBJ2-5; 11 nucleotides align to TRBD2. The sequence came from a woman aged 30 to 39 with acute or convalescent COVID-19. Material: peripheral blood. CDR3 DNA sequence: TGTGCCAGCAGCTTACTATCTCGGCGGGCTAGCGGGGGGCAAGAGACCCAGTACTTC. It is translated as CASSLLSRRASGGQETQYF.